This is a list of T cell receptor beta chains from one sample in a study of blood T cell repertoires in COVID-19. The repertoire was sequenced with immunoSEQ multiplex PCR; TCRdb's copy has only in-frame clones and lacks some. Here the sample spans approximately 59,000 clones, 81% being singletons. The specimen was peripheral blood. Every receptor here comes from a man aged 55 to 70 with COVID-19, enrolled during active disease. CDR3s include the opening cysteine and the closing phenylalanine or tryptophan. D genes are given only for firm matches. Expanded clones get a size class; other rows say once, few or many, or leave the size out.

v_call	j_call	clone_size	d_call	cdr3_aa	cdr3_nt
TRBV2	TRBJ2-7	.	TRBD1	CASSWGQGGYEQYF	TGTGCCAGCAGTTGGGGACAGGGGGGTTACGAGCAGTACTTC
TRBV11-3	TRBJ2-7	few	.	CASSPGVLSYEQYF	TGTGCCAGCAGCCCCGGAGTACTGAGCTACGAGCAGTACTTC
TRBV2	TRBJ1-2	.	TRBD1	CASSDSRGGYTF	TGTGCCAGCAGTGACTCCAGGGGGGGCTACACCTTC
TRBV7-9	TRBJ1-1	.	.	CASSRSEGLEAFF	TGTGCCAGCAGCCGGTCGGAGGGGCTGGAAGCTTTCTTT
TRBV6-6	TRBJ1-1	.	TRBD1	CASSYPGTGEAFF	TGTGCCAGCAGTTACCCCGGGACAGGTGAAGCTTTCTTT
TRBV10-3	TRBJ2-1	.	.	CAISEPGQAGLEFF	TGTGCCATCAGTGAGCCTGGACAGGCGGGACTTGAGTTCTTC
TRBV9	TRBJ2-1	once	.	CASSVWNDQGGEQFF	TGTGCCAGCAGCGTATGGAACGATCAGGGTGGTGAGCAGTTCTTC
TRBV7-2	TRBJ2-2	.	TRBD2	CASSFLSSGRTGELFF	TGTGCCAGCAGCTTCCTATCTAGCGGGAGGACCGGGGAGCTGTTTTTT
TRBV12-5	TRBJ2-3	.	TRBD2	CASAPTSGGYTDTQYF	TGTGCTAGTGCCCCGACTAGCGGGGGATACACAGATACGCAGTATTTT
TRBV7-8	TRBJ1-2	.	.	CASSFPSVYGYTF	TGTGCCAGCAGCTTTCCGTCAGTATATGGCTACACCTTC
TRBV2	TRBJ2-5	once	TRBD1	CASRRGPETQYF	TGTGCCAGCAGGAGGGGGCCGGAGACCCAGTACTTC
TRBV5-5	TRBJ1-1	.	TRBD1	CASSFRSPGGLKNTEAFF	TGTGCCAGCAGCTTCAGGTCGCCAGGGGGCTTGAAAAACACTGAAGCTTTCTTT
TRBV5-8	TRBJ2-3	.	.	CASSLSGADTQYF	TGTGCCAGCAGCTTGAGCGGAGCGGATACGCAGTATTTT
TRBV11-3	TRBJ2-7	.	.	CASSHNTPGGHQYF	TGTGCCAGCAGCCACAATACCCCTGGGGGACACCAGTACTTC
TRBV12-5	TRBJ1-5	.	TRBD1	CASAGTGFPREPQHF	TGTGCTAGTGCTGGGACAGGGTTCCCCCGGGAGCCCCAGCATTTT
TRBV5-1	TRBJ2-3	once	TRBD1	CASSLTGAADTQYF	TGCGCCAGCAGCTTGACAGGGGCGGCAGATACGCAGTATTTT
TRBV7-2	TRBJ1-1	once	.	CASSLDGRSGAFF	TGTGCCAGCAGCTTAGATGGCAGAAGTGGAGCTTTCTTT
TRBV11-2	TRBJ2-1	once	TRBD2	CASSLLAGVYNEQFF	TGTGCCAGCAGTTTGCTAGCGGGAGTCTACAATGAGCAGTTCTTC
TRBV10-3	TRBJ2-7	.	.	CAISESITVNLGASSYEQYF	TGTGCCATCAGTGAGTCGATAACGGTCAATTTGGGGGCCAGCTCCTACGAGCAGTACTTC
TRBV2	TRBJ2-7	.	.	CASREGARGSEQYF	TGTGCCAGCAGGGAGGGGGCCAGGGGTAGTGAGCAGTACTTC
TRBV5-1	TRBJ2-2	.	TRBD2	CASSPRTSGGADTGELFF	TGCGCCAGCAGCCCGCGGACTAGCGGGGGGGCCGACACCGGGGAACTGTTTTTT
TRBV15	TRBJ2-7	once	.	CATSREGPGVGVSYEQYF	TGTGCCACCAGCAGAGAGGGACCGGGAGTGGGGGTTTCCTACGAGCAGTACTTC
TRBV7-9	TRBJ2-7	.	.	CASSLLTPSYSYEQYF	TGTGCCAGCAGCTTACTTACTCCATCTTACTCCTACGAGCAGTACTTC